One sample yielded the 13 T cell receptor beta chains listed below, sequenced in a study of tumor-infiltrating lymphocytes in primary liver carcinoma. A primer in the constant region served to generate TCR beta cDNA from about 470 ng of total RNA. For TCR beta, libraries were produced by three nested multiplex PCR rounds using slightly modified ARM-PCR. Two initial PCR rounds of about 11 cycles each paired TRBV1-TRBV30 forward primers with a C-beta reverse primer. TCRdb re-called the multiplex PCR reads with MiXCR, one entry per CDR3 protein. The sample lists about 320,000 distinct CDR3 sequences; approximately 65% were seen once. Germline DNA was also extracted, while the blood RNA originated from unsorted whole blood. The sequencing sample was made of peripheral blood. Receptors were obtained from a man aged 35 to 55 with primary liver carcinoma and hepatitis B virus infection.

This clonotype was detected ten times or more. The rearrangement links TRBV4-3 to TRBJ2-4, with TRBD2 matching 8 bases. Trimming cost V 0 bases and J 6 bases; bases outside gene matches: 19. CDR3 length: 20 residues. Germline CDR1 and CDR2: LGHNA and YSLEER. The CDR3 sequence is CASSQDLNLFGRGAINIQYF. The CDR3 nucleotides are TGCGCCAGCAGCCAAGATCTAAACCTCTTCGGGAGGGGGGCGATAAACATTCAGTACTTC.

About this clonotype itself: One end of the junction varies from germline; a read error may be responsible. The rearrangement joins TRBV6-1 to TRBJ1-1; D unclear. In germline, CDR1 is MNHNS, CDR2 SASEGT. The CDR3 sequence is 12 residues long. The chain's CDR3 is CASSGSKTEAIF. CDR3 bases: TGTGCCAGCTCGGGGTCGAAGACTGAAGCTATCTTT.

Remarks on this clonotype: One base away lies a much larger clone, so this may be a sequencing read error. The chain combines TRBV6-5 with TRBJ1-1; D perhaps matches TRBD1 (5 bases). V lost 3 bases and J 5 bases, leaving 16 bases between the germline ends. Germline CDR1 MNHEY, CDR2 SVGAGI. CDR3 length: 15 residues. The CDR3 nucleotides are TGTGCCAGCAGTTATTCCTTCCAGAGGGGAACTGAAGCTTTCTTT. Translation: CASSYSFQRGTEAFF.

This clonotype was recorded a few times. The CDR3 bases are TGCGCCAGCAGCTTCGGGGAAGGATCCTACGAGCAGTACTTC. This gives the protein CASSFGEGSYEQYF. This sequence joins TRBV5-1 and TRBJ2-7; possible D gene TRBD2, 5 bases. The CDR3 runs 14 residues. Germline CDR1 reads SGHRS; CDR2 reads YFSETQ. V was clipped by 2 bases and J by 1 base, with 10 bases between them.

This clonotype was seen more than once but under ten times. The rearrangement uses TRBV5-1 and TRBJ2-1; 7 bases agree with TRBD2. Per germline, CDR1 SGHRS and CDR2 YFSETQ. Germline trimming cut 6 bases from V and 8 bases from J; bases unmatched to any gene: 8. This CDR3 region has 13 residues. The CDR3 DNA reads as TGCGCCAGCACTCTGGCGGGAGTGCATGAGCAGTTCTTC. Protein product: CASTLAGVHEQFF. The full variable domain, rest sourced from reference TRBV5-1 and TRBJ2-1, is KAGVTQTPRYLIKTRGQQVTLSCSPISGHRSVSWYQQTPGQGLQFLFEYFSETQRNKGNFPGRFSGRQFSNSRSEMNVSTLELGDSALYLCASTLAGVHEQFFGPGTRLTVL.

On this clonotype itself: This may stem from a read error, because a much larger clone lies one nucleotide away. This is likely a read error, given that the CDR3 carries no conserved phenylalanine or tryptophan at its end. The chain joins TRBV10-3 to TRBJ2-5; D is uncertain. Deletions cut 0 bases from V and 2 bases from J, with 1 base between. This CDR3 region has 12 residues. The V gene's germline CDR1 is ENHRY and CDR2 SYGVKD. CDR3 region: CAISESQETQYS. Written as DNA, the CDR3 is TGTGCCATCAGTGAGTCGCAAGAGACCCAGTACTCC.

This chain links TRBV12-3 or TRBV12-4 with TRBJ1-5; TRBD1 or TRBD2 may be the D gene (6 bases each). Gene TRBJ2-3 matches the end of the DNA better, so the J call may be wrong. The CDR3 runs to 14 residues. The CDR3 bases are TGTGCCAGCATTCGGGGGCAGGTCAATCAGCCCCAGTATTTT. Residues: CASIRGQVNQPQYF.

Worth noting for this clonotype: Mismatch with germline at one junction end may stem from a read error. In DNA form, the CDR3 reads TGTGCCGGCAGCAGGACTAGGCTCGATGAGCAGTTCTTT. It encodes CAGSRTRLDEQFF. The chain uses TRBV11-3 and TRBJ2-1, with 7 bases aligning to TRBD2. Germline CDR1 SGHNT, CDR2 YENEEA. The CDR3 is 13 amino acids. The full variable domain, its missing parts supplied by reference TRBV11-3 and TRBJ2-1, is EAGVVQSPRYKIIEKKQPVAFWCNPISGHNTLYWYLQNLGQGPELLIRYENEEAVDDSQLPKDRFSAERLKGVDSTLKIQPAELGDSAVYLCAGSRTRLDEQFFGPGTRLTVL.

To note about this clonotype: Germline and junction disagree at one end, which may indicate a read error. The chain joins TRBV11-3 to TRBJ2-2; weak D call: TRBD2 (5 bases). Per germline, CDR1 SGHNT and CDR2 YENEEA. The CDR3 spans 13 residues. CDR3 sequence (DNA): TGTGGCAGCAGCTTATCGGCGACCGGGGAGCTGCTTTTT. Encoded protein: CGSSLSATGELLF.

CDR3 bases: TGCAGTTCGCCGGGACAGGGAGGGTCCTACGAGCAGTACTTC. Its translation: CSSPGQGGSYEQYF. This sequence joins TRBV20-1 and TRBJ2-7; the match to TRBD1 covers 9 bases. Per the germline V gene, CDR1 is DFQATT and CDR2 is SNEGSKA (reference sequence). V lost 8 bases, J lost 1 base, and 9 bases stayed unmatched. The CDR3 runs 14 residues.

The CDR3, as DNA: TGTGCCAGCAGTTACGGGAGGACAGGGAGGAGAGGAGATACGCAGTATTTT. It encodes CASSYGRTGRRGDTQYF. This chain connects TRBV7-6 to TRBJ2-3; TRBD1 is a possible D gene (8 bases). CDR1 SGHVS and CDR2 FNYEAQ come from the germline V gene. The length of the CDR3 is 17 residues. Trimming removed 6 bases from V and 5 bases from J, with 24 bases in between.

The CDR3 sequence is CASSLLYEQFF. In DNA, the CDR3 is TGTGCCAGCAGTTTATTGTATGAGCAGTTCTTC. The chain recombines TRBV7-8 with TRBJ2-1; D not resolved. Trimming took 6 bases from V and 8 from J, leaving 8 bases between them. The CDR3 is 11 residues long. Germline lookup yields CDR1 SGHVS and CDR2 FQNEAQ.

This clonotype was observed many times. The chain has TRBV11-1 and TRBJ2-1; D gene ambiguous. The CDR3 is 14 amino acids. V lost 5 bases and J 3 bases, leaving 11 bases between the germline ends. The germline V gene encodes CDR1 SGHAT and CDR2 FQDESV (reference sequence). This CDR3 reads CASSLLGIYNEQFF. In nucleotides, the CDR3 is TGTGCCAGCAGCCTCTTGGGGATCTACAATGAGCAGTTCTTC. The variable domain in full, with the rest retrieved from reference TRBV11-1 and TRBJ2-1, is EAEVAQSPRYKITEKSQAVAFWCDPISGHATLYWYRQILGQGPELLVQFQDESVVDDSQLPKDRFSAERLKGVDSTLKIQPAELGDSAMYLCASSLLGIYNEQFFGPGTRLTVL.